This entry describes one T cell receptor beta chain. The data were taken from a study of blood T cell repertoires in COVID-19. Overall study: PBMCs, B-cell-depleted T cells, or T cells were the source of the cDNA or gDNA that made up the material.

Per the original data handling: It was from reference gene primer amplification that nucleated cell counts were estimated. The table came from immunoSEQ multiplex PCR; TCRdb's copy has only in-frame clones and leaves some out. That table supplies the V and J calls and clone size; D and trimming were determined from the DNA. The data hold 120,000 or so clones, with roughly 89% observed a single time. CDR1 is LGHDT and CDR2 is YNNKEL in the germline V gene (reference sequence). Trimming shortened V by 3 bases and J by 6 bases, and 6 bases separated the two germline ends. This CDR3 contains 12 residues.

V and J are TRBV3-1 (or the pseudogene TRBV3-2) and TRBJ2-1, with D unresolved. The receptor comes from a woman aged 55-70 years with COVID-19, enrolled during active disease. Input material: peripheral blood. CDR3 nucleotide sequence: TGTGCCAGCAGCCAGAGCGCCAATGAGCAGTTCTTC. This gives the protein CASSQSANEQFF.